These 24 T cell receptor beta chains share one sample of origin, sequenced in a study of blood T cells in healthy people across ages. With a J-beta primer mix and a sample-barcoded 5' primer, a second PCR ran roughly 7 to 11 cycles. Via MiXCR, TCRdb re-called the 5' RACE reads, giving one row per CDR3 protein. Among about 1.4 million distinct CDR3 sequences, approximately 63% were seen once, and the ten largest hold roughly 6.3%. The material sequenced was blood. The receptors here all came from a man between 18 and 35 years old in good health.

CDR3 protein: CASSLPRDPAYEQYF. DNA of the CDR3: TGTGCCAGCAGCTTGCCGAGGGATCCTGCCTACGAGCAGTACTTC. J is TRBJ2-7 and V is TRBV7-9; a possible D gene is TRBD2 (5 bases). Trimming pared 3 bases from V and 2 bases from J, leaving 14 bases between. CDR1 and CDR2 (germline): SEHNR, FQNEAQ (reference sequence). The CDR3 sequence is 15 residues long.

Here the CDR3 reads CASSSRRQEGFYGYTF. The CDR3 region has the DNA TGTGCCAGCAGTTCCCGGCGTCAGGAGGGTTTCTATGGCTACACCTTC. The chain is built from TRBV6-6 and TRBJ1-2; D not resolved. Germline CDR1 MNHNY, CDR2 SVGAGI (reference sequence). The V end was cut by 4 bases, the J end by 4 bases, with 19 bases between. The CDR3 extends over 16 amino acids.

Only one count was recorded for this clonotype. Compared with germline, one end of the junction differs, possibly owing to a read error. The chain uses TRBV3-1 and TRBJ1-6, with 8 bases fitting TRBD1. The germline gives CDR1 LGHDT, CDR2 YNNKEL (reference sequence). This CDR3 spans 15 amino acids. The CDR3 is CASSQRTGSGSPLRF. CDR3 nucleotides: TGTGCCAGCAGCCAACGGACAGGGAGCGGTTCACCCCTCCGCTTT.

The genes are TRBV4-1 and TRBJ2-4; no definite D call. The end of the DNA aligns better with TRBJ2-7, so the J call may be wrong. Germline V gives CDR1 MGHRA, CDR2 YSYEKL. The CDR3 has 14 amino acids. The CDR3 protein is CASSQLVDGDEQYF. Written as DNA, the CDR3 is TGCGCCAGCAGCCAACTGGTTGATGGTGACGAGCAGTACTTC.

The chain carries TRBV10-3 and TRBJ1-2; TRBD1 is a possible D gene (5 bases). Germline CDR1 is ENHRY and CDR2 is SYGVKD. The V end lost 6 bases, the J end lost 8 bases, and 19 bases lay between the germline ends. This CDR3 has 14 residues. The CDR3 protein is CAIRDDEGTGGYTF. The CDR3, as DNA: TGTGCCATCAGGGATGACGAGGGGACGGGAGGCTACACCTTC.

J is TRBJ2-7 and V is TRBV12-3 or TRBV12-4; no clear D. This CDR3 comprises 15 residues. Trimming stripped 3 bases from V and 4 bases from J, with 16 bases between. DNA of the CDR3: TGTGCCAGCAGTTTCCCGTCTAGTCGTGGGTACGAGCAGTACTTC. It codes for CASSFPSSRGYEQYF.

The chain uses TRBV5-6 and TRBJ1-6, with 7 positions matching TRBD1. Germline trimming cut 5 bases from V and 7 bases from J; bases unmatched to any gene: 3. CDR1 SGHDT and CDR2 YYEEEE come from the germline V gene. The CDR3 extends over 13 amino acids. For the CDR3, the DNA is TGTGCCAGCAGACAGGGGTGGAATTCACCCCTCCACTTT. It is translated as CASRQGWNSPLHF.

In the case of this clonotype: A much larger clone lies one base from this, so it may be a read error. The chain has TRBV2 and TRBJ2-5; 13 nucleotides match TRBD2. The germline gives CDR1 SNHLY, CDR2 FYNNEI. Trimming cost V 9 bases and J 12 bases; bases outside gene matches: 4. This CDR3 comprises 11 residues. The CDR3 DNA follows: TGTGCCAGTGGACTAGCGGGAGACAAGTACTTC. As protein: CASGLAGDKYF.

The rearrangement links TRBV2 to TRBJ2-7; D perhaps matches TRBD1 (5 bases). This CDR3 spans 12 amino acids. The germline V gene encodes CDR1 SNHLY and CDR2 FYNNEI. V shed 5 bases and J shed 6 bases, with 11 bases lying between them. The CDR3 DNA reads TGTGCCAGCAGTAATCAGGGCGGCGAGCAGTACTTC. Residues: CASSNQGGEQYF.

The chain has TRBV4-3 and TRBJ2-4, with D tentatively TRBD1 or TRBD2 (6 bases each). From germline, CDR1 is LGHNA and CDR2 YSLEER. V lost 3 bases and J 6 bases, leaving 15 bases between the germline ends. CDR3 length: 15 residues. CDR3 sequence: CASSQEPEGGNIQYF. The CDR3 nucleotides read TGCGCCAGCAGCCAGGAACCTGAGGGGGGAAACATTCAGTACTTC.

V gene TRBV2 combines with J gene TRBJ2-5, with TRBD1 identical over 7 bases. The length of the CDR3 is 14 residues. Germline assignment: CDR1 SNHLY and CDR2 FYNNEI. V was pared by 4 bases and J by 5 bases, with 7 bases of the junction left unmatched. The CDR3 nucleotides are TGTGCCAGCAGTGGTAACAGGGGCGGGGAGACCCAGTACTTC. Translation gives CASSGNRGGETQYF.

The V gene is TRBV12-3 or TRBV12-4, the J gene TRBJ2-5; 10 bases map to TRBD1. The last part of the DNA fits TRBJ2-7 better; the J call may be wrong. The CDR3 extends over 16 amino acids. In nucleotides, the CDR3 is TGTGCCAGCAGCTGGGCCGGGACAGGGGTCCCCTACGAGCAGTACTTC. The encoded protein is CASSWAGTGVPYEQYF.

The chain joins TRBV7-2 to TRBJ2-3; 8 bases are shared with TRBD2. Germline V gene lookup returns CDR1 SGHTA and CDR2 FQGNSA. With 6 bases clipped from V and 4 bases from J, the junction kept 9 bases outside the gene matches. The CDR3 covers 15 residues. The CDR3 DNA reads TGTGCCAGCAGTCCCCGGACTAGCCTCTCAGATACGCAGTATTTT. Its protein product is CASSPRTSLSDTQYF.

This clonotype was detected only once. The chain is built from TRBV6-5 and TRBJ1-1; 8 nucleotides line up with TRBD1. The junction had 12 bases not matched to a gene; V was cut back by 4 bases and J by 11 bases. CDR3 length: 14 amino acids. Germline V CDR1 and CDR2: MNHEY, SVGAGI. CDR3 loop: CASSLGQGDLRAFF. CDR3 in DNA: TGTGCCAGCAGTTTAGGACAGGGTGACTTGAGGGCTTTCTTT.

The gene calls are TRBV9 and TRBJ2-3, with D unclear. This CDR3 is built from 11 residues. Trimming removed 0 bases from V and 9 bases from J, with 5 bases in between. The germline CDR1 and CDR2 sequences are SGDLS and YYNGEE. The CDR3 bases are TGTGCCAGCAGCGTAGGTCACACGCAGTATTTT. Its protein is CASSVGHTQYF.

V and J are TRBV7-8 and TRBJ2-1, with D possibly matching TRBD2 (5 bases). V was cut by 2 bases and J by 8 bases, with 22 bases left in between. Germline V gene lookup returns CDR1 SGHVS and CDR2 FQNEAQ. This CDR3 spans 17 amino acids. Here the CDR3 reads CASSLSISEILVYEQFF. The DNA for the CDR3 is TGTGCCAGCAGCTTATCTATTAGCGAGATCTTAGTATATGAGCAGTTCTTC. The full variable domain, its missing parts supplied by reference TRBV7-8 and TRBJ2-1, is GAGVSQSPRYKVAKRGQDVALRCDPISGHVSLFWYQQALGQGPEFLTYFQNEAQLDKSGLPSDRFFAERPEGSVSTLKIQRTQQEDSAVYLCASSLSISEILVYEQFFGPGTRLTVL.

The chain couples TRBV27 to TRBJ2-5; 7 bases fit TRBD2. The CDR3 is 14 residues long. Germline V lookup: CDR1 MNHEY, CDR2 SMNVEV (reference sequence). V shed 3 bases, J shed 6 bases, and the junction held 7 bases outside the gene matches. CDR3 sequence reads: CASSFSGGLKTQYF. DNA for the CDR3: TGTGCCAGCAGTTTCTCCGGGGGGTTGAAGACCCAGTACTTC.

The chain carries TRBV24-1 and TRBJ2-2; D is undetermined. Deletions cut 4 bases from V and 2 bases from J, with 7 bases between. The CDR3 length is 14 residues. CDR1 is KGHDR, CDR2 SFDVKD, per germline. CDR3 nucleotides: TGTGCCACCAGTGACGGACCTAACACCGGGGAGCTGTTTTTT. This sequence encodes CATSDGPNTGELFF.

The rearrangement links TRBV27 to TRBJ2-5; tentative D call: TRBD1 (6 bases). CDR3 size: 13 residues. V was clipped by 8 bases and J by 4 bases, with 14 bases between them. From germline, CDR1 is MNHEY and CDR2 SMNVEV (reference sequence). This CDR3 is CASGQGRGETQYF. Here the CDR3 DNA reads TGTGCCAGCGGGCAGGGGCGAGGAGAGACCCAGTACTTC.

V is TRBV2 and J is TRBJ2-7; D is perhaps TRBD1 or TRBD2 (5 bases each). The end of the DNA is better explained by TRBJ2-5, so the J call may be wrong. CDR1 is SNHLY and CDR2 is FYNNEI in the germline V gene. CDR3 length: 15 residues. The CDR3 DNA follows: TGTGCCAGCATGGGGAACGGGGCGGATGAAGAGACCCAGTACTTC. This sequence encodes CASMGNGADEETQYF.

This clonotype was seen a few times. The rearrangement links TRBV7-9 to TRBJ2-7; 9 bases match TRBD2. Trimming took 2 bases from V and 1 from J; bases not matched to a gene: 3. Germline V gene lookup returns CDR1 SEHNR and CDR2 FQNEAQ (reference sequence). This CDR3 spans 15 amino acids. CDR3 in amino acids: CASSLTSGPSYEQYF. The CDR3 nucleotides are TGTGCCAGCAGCTTAACTAGCGGGCCTTCCTACGAGCAGTACTTC.

This clonotype has more than one count but fewer than ten. V and J are TRBV7-9 and TRBJ2-1; D is unclear. CDR3 length: 16 residues. CDR1 SEHNR and CDR2 FQNEAQ come from the germline V gene (reference sequence). Deletions cut 7 bases from V and 2 bases from J, with 18 bases between. The DNA for the CDR3 is TGTGCCAGCATGAATCCGTGGCCCCGCCCCTACAATGAGCAGTTCTTC. Its protein is CASMNPWPRPYNEQFF.

The chain links TRBV20-1 to TRBJ2-5, with TRBD1 matching over 9 bases. The trim removed 0 bases at V and 5 bases at J, leaving 7 bases unmatched. The CDR3 is made up of 15 amino acids. The germline CDR1 and CDR2 sequences are DFQATT and SNEGSKA (reference sequence). The CDR3 sequence: CSARERTGVGETQYF. CDR3 bases: TGCAGTGCTAGAGAGCGGACAGGGGTGGGCGAGACCCAGTACTTC.

The gene calls are TRBV29-1 and TRBJ2-5; D gene ambiguous. V shed 7 bases and J shed 13 bases, with 25 bases lying between them. The CDR3 has 13 residues. Looked up from germline, CDR1 is SQVTM and CDR2 is ANQGSEA. The CDR3 loop is CSAQTMEFYERYF. The CDR3 nucleotides read TGCAGCGCACAAACCATGGAATTCTACGAGCGGTACTTC.